This entry is about one T cell receptor beta chain. What it binds is unknown. This record comes from a study of OX40 agonist ivuxolimab in advanced cancers. Germline V CDR1 and CDR2: SNHLY, FYNNEI. The CDR3 extends over 16 amino acids. With 2 bases removed from V and 3 bases from J, the gap between germline ends came to 14 bases. Autoimmune disease history or systemic immunosuppression disqualified patients. Study-level results: On average, CD8+ T cells showed a greater number of expanded clones than CD4+.

Data came from immunoSEQ multiplex PCR; TCRdb stores just in-frame clones and leaves some out. The sample consists of more than 20,000 clones, about four fifths of them appearing once. The sample was CD4+ or CD8+ T cells sorted from blood, taken in a trial of the OX40 agonist ivuxolimab. This chain links TRBV2 with TRBJ1-5; D is undetermined. The sequence came from an adult with an advanced solid tumor such as melanoma, head and neck, liver or kidney cancer. The CDR3 DNA sequence: TGTGCCAGCAGTGAAATCGCAATCCTCGTCAATCAGCCCCAGCATTTT. This codes for CASSEIAILVNQPQHF.